Sequencing of this TCR beta chain was carried out in a study of OX40 agonist ivuxolimab in advanced cancers. Study overall: There were three patients with partial responses, one having hepatocellular carcinoma and two cutaneous melanoma. Study outcomes and limitations: Among T cells, CD8+ cells averaged more expanded clones than CD4+ cells.

Using immunoSEQ multiplex PCR, the repertoire was profiled, and TCRdb retains in-frame clones only, with some absent. This table holds approximately 60,000 clones, roughly 84% found once. A remark on this clone: Its antigen remains unidentified.

Peripheral blood came from all dose cohorts at three timepoints. The germline V and J ends were trimmed by 3 bases and 5 bases, with 14 bases remaining between them. Per germline, CDR1 LGHNA and CDR2 YNFKEQ. The CDR3 runs to 14 residues. The chain uses TRBV4-2 and TRBJ2-7; D tentatively reads TRBD1 or TRBD2 (6 bases each). This TCR derives from an adult with an advanced solid tumor such as melanoma, head and neck, liver or kidney cancer. Here the sequenced sample was CD4+ or CD8+ T cells sorted from blood, taken in a trial of the OX40 agonist ivuxolimab. The chain's CDR3 is CASSHLGGTNEQYF. The CDR3 nucleotides read TGTGCCAGCAGCCACTTAGGGGGGACCAACGAGCAGTACTTC.